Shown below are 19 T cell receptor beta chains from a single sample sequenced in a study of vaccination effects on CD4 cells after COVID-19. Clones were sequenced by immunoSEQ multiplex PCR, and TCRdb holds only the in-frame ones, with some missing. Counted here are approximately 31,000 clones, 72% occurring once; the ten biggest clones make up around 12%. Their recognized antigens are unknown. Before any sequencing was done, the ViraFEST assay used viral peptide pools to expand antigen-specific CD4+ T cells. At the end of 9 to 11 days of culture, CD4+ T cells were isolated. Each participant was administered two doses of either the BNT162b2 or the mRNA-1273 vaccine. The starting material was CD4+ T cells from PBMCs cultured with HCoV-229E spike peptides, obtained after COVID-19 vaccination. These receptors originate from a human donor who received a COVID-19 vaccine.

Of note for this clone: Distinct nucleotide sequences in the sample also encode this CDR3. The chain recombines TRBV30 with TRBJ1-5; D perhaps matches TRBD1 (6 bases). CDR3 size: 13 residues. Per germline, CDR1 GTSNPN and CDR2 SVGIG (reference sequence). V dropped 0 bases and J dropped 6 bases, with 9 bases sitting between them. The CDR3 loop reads CAWSVQGGQPQHF. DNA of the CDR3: TGTGCCTGGAGTGTACAGGGAGGTCAGCCCCAGCATTTT. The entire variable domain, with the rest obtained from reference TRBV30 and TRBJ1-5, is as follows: SQTIHQWPATLVQPVGSPLSLECTVEGTSNPNLYWYRQAAGRGLQLLFYSVGIGQISSEVPQNLSASRPQDRQFILSSKKLLLSDSGFYLCAWSVQGGQPQHFGDGTRLSIL.

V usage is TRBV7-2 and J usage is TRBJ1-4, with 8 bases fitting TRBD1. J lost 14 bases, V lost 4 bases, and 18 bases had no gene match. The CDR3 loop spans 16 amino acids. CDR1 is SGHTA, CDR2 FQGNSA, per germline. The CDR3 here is CASSSLGRGRGPGLFF. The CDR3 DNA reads TGTGCCAGCAGCTCTCTGGGCAGGGGGCGCGGACCTGGGCTGTTTTTT.

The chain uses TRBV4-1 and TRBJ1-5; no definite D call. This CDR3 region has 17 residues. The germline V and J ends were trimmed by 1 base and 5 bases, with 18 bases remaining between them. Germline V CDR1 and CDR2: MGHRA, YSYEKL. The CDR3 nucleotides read TGCGCCAGCAGCCAAGTACTTTCGGGGTTTCGCGATCAGCCCCAGCATTTT. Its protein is CASSQVLSGFRDQPQHF.

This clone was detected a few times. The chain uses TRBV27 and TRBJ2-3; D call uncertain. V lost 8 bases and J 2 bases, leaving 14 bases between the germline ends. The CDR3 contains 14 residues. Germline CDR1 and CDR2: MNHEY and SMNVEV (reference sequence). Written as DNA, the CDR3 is TGTGCCAGCTTGCCCGGGCACCCCACAGATACGCAGTATTTT. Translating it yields CASLPGHPTDTQYF.

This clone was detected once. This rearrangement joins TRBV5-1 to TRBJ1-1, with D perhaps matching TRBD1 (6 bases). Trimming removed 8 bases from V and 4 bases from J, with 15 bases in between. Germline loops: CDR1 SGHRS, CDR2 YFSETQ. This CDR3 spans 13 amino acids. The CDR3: CASRQEESTEAFF. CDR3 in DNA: TGCGCCAGTCGACAGGAGGAGAGCACTGAAGCTTTCTTT.

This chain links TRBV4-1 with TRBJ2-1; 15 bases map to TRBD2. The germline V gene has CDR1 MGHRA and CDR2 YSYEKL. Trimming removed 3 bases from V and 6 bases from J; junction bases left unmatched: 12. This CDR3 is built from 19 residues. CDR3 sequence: CASSHVGLAGGLVVNEQFF. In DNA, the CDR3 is TGCGCCAGCAGCCATGTAGGACTAGCGGGGGGGCTTGTGGTCAATGAGCAGTTCTTC.

CDR3 residues: CATSDFSGGGPDTQYF. The CDR3 region has the DNA TGTGCCACCAGTGATTTTTCCGGGGGCGGCCCAGATACGCAGTATTTT. The chain joins TRBV24-1 to TRBJ2-3; D assignment may be TRBD1 or TRBD2 (6 bases each). V was shortened by 1 base and J by 4 bases, with 14 bases between the two germline ends. Germline V gene lookup returns CDR1 KGHDR and CDR2 SFDVKD. The CDR3 spans 16 residues.

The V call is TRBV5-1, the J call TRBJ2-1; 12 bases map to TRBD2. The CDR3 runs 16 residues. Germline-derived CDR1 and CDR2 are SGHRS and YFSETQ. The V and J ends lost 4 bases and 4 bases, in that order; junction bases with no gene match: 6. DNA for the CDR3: TGCGCCAGCAGCCGTCGGACTAGCGGGGCATACAATGAGCAGTTCTTC. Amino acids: CASSRRTSGAYNEQFF.

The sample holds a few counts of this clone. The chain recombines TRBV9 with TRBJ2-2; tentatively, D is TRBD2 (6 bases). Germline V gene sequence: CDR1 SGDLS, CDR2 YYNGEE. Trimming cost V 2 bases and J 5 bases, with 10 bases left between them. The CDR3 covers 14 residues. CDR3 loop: CASSVGGDTGELFF. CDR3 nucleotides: TGTGCCAGCAGCGTCGGGGGAGATACCGGGGAGCTGTTTTTT.

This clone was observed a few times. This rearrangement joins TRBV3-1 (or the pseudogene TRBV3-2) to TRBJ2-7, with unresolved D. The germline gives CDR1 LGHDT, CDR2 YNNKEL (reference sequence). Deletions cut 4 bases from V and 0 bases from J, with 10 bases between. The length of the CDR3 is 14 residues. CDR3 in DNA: TGTGCCAGCAGCCCCGGAACGGTCTCCTACGAGCAGTACTTC. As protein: CASSPGTVSYEQYF.

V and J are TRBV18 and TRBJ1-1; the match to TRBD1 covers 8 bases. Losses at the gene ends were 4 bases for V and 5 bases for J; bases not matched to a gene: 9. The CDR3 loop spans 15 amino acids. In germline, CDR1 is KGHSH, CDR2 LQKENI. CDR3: CASSRSRGLGTEAFF. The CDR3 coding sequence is TGTGCCAGCTCACGAAGCAGGGGGCTTGGAACTGAAGCTTTCTTT.

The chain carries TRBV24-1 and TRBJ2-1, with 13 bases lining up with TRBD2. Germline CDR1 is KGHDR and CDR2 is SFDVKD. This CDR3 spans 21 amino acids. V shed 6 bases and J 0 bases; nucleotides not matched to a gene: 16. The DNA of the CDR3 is TGTGCCACCAGTTCACCACCCGGGACTAGCGGGGCCCTTAGCTCCTACAATGAGCAGTTCTTC. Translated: CATSSPPGTSGALSSYNEQFF.

The CDR3 bases are TGTGCCAGCAGCTCAGCGGGGCCGCAGTACTTC. Translated: CASSSAGPQYF. V usage is TRBV7-2 and J usage is TRBJ2-7, with TRBD2 matching 7 bases. This CDR3 comprises 11 residues. Germline CDR1 and CDR2: SGHTA and FQGNSA. V lost 4 bases and J lost 9; bases outside the gene matches: 3.

The CDR3 DNA sequence: TGTGCCAGCACCCCGGGGGGGCCAGGCACAGATACGCAGTATTTT. Its protein product is CASTPGGPGTDTQYF. The V gene is TRBV9, the J gene TRBJ2-3, with 8 nucleotides matching TRBD2. Germline trimming cut 6 bases from V and 1 base from J; bases unmatched to any gene: 7. The CDR3 is made up of 15 amino acids. Germline V gene lookup returns CDR1 SGDLS and CDR2 YYNGEE.

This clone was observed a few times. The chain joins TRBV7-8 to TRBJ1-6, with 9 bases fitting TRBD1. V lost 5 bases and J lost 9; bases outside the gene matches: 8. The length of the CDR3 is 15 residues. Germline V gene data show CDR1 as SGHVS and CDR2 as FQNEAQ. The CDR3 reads CASSTRTGAGSPLHF. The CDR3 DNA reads TGTGCCAGCAGCACCAGGACAGGGGCTGGTTCACCCCTCCACTTT.

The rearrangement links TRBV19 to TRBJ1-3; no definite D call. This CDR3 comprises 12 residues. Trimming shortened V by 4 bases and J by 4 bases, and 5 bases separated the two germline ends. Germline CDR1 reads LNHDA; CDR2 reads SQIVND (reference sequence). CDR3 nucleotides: TGTGCCAGTAGTACTCAGGGAAACACCATATATTTT. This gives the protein CASSTQGNTIYF.

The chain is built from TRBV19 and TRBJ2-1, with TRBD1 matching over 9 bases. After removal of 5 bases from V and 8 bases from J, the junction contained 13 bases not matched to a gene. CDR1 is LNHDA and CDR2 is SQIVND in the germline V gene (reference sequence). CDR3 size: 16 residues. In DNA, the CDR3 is TGTGCCAGTAGTGTGCTATGGACAGGGGCGACCGATGAGCAGTTCTTC. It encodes CASSVLWTGATDEQFF.

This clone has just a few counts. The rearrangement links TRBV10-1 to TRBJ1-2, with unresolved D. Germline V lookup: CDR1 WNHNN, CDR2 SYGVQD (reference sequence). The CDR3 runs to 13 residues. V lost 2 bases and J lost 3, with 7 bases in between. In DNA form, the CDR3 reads TGCGCCAGCAGTGAGGGGGTCGACTATGGCTACACCTTC. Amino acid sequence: CASSEGVDYGYTF.

DNA for the CDR3: TGTGCCAGCAGCCAGAGGACAGGAGATAATTCACCCCTCCACTTT. Translated: CASSQRTGDNSPLHF. This chain joins TRBV3-1 (or the pseudogene TRBV3-2) and TRBJ1-6; 7 bases align to TRBD1. CDR1 and CDR2 from the germline V gene are LGHDT and YNNKEL (reference sequence). This CDR3 region has 15 residues. After removal of 3 bases from V and 5 bases from J, the junction contained 4 bases not matched to a gene.